This entry lists 18 T cell receptor beta chains sequenced from one sample in a study of CD8+CD57+ T cells in acquired aplastic anemia. Whoever was chosen for sequencing had shown CD8+CD57+ cell expansion by flow cytometry. The study profiled TCR beta VDJ and CDR3 using genomic DNA as template. Via MiXCR, TCRdb re-called the reads, giving one row per CDR3 protein. Of 200,000 to 300,000 distinct CDR3 sequences listed, around 43% are singletons. The sample taken for sequencing was sorted CD4+, CD8+, or CD8+CD57+ T cells (not recorded which) from PBMCs. Receptor source: a human donor with aplastic anemia.

The chain joins TRBV10-2 to TRBJ2-7; the match to TRBD2 covers 9 bases. The CDR3 totals 15 residues. From germline, CDR1 is WSHSY and CDR2 SAAADI. V shed 5 bases and J 0 bases; nucleotides not matched to a gene: 5. The CDR3 nucleotides are TGCGCCAGCAGTTTTCTAGCGGGGAGCTCCTACGAGCAGTACTTC. As protein: CASSFLAGSSYEQYF.

The chain links TRBV7-9 to TRBJ1-3; perhaps TRBD1 as D (5 bases). Germline V gene lookup returns CDR1 SEHNR and CDR2 FQNEAQ (reference sequence). The germline V and J ends were trimmed by 8 bases and 6 bases, with 17 bases remaining between them. The CDR3 extends over 14 amino acids. The CDR3 loop reads CASGLQGLENTIYF. The CDR3 DNA sequence: TGTGCCAGCGGTCTCCAGGGTTTGGAAAACACCATATATTTT.

The chain carries TRBV9 and TRBJ1-1; D not resolved. This CDR3 has 14 residues. Trimming shortened V by 2 bases and J by 2 bases, and 10 bases separated the two germline ends. Germline V lookup: CDR1 SGDLS, CDR2 YYNGEE. The CDR3 DNA reads TGTGCCAGCAGCGTCTCGGGCACCAACACTGAAGCTTTCTTT. Residues: CASSVSGTNTEAFF.

This rearrangement joins TRBV7-9 to TRBJ1-1; TRBD1 might be the D (6 bases). V was cut by 3 bases and J by 1 base, with 9 bases left in between. Looked up from germline, CDR1 is SEHNR and CDR2 is FQNEAQ (reference sequence). The CDR3 has 14 residues. CDR3 sequence: CASSLGAPNTEAFF. The CDR3 bases are TGTGCCAGCAGCTTGGGGGCTCCGAACACTGAAGCTTTCTTT.

The chain uses TRBV15 and TRBJ1-6, with 7 bases fitting TRBD1. Looked up from germline, CDR1 is LNHNV and CDR2 is YYDKDF (reference sequence). V lost 0 bases to trimming and J lost 9 bases; unmatched junction nucleotides: 5. The CDR3 has 15 residues. The CDR3: CATSRDRGMSSPLHF. CDR3 sequence (DNA): TGTGCCACCAGCAGAGACAGGGGGATGAGTTCACCCCTCCACTTT.

This clonotype was detected many times. V gene TRBV7-9 combines with J gene TRBJ1-4; 9 bases line up with TRBD1. The CDR3 contains 14 residues. CDR1 and CDR2 from the germline V gene are SEHNR and FQNEAQ (reference sequence). V lost 4 bases, J lost 11 bases, and 8 bases stayed unmatched. CDR3 in amino acids: CASSSPGQGYKLFF. DNA for the CDR3: TGTGCCAGCAGCTCACCGGGACAGGGATATAAACTGTTTTTT.

The rearrangement uses TRBV5-1 and TRBJ2-7; 11 positions agree with TRBD2. CDR3 length equals 15 residues. CDR1 is SGHRS, CDR2 YFSETQ, per germline. The V and J ends lost 7 bases and 5 bases, in that order; junction bases with no gene match: 11. The CDR3 DNA follows: TGCGCCAGCCGCCAGCTAGCGGGAGGTTTCCACGAGCAGTACTTC. Protein product: CASRQLAGGFHEQYF. Full variable domain (remainder filled in from reference TRBV5-1 and TRBJ2-7): KAGVTQTPRYLIKTRGQQVTLSCSPISGHRSVSWYQQTPGQGLQFLFEYFSETQRNKGNFPGRFSGRQFSNSRSEMNVSTLELGDSALYLCASRQLAGGFHEQYFGPGTRLTVT.

The V call is TRBV20-1, the J call TRBJ1-5; D is unclear. Trimming cost V 6 bases and J 1 base, with 28 bases left between them. The CDR3 sequence is 19 residues long. Per germline, CDR1 DFQATT and CDR2 SNEGSKA (reference sequence). CDR3 sequence: CSALDRDLRVGVSNQPQHF. The DNA of the CDR3 is TGCAGTGCCCTCGATAGGGATCTTCGCGTCGGGGTCAGCAATCAGCCCCAGCATTTT.

This clonotype showed up just a few times. This chain uses TRBV28 with TRBJ2-1; weak D call: TRBD2 (6 bases). In germline, CDR1 is MDHEN, CDR2 SYDVKM. The CDR3 runs to 16 residues. The V end lost 2 bases, the J end lost 1 base, and 12 bases lay between the germline ends. The CDR3: CASSLISLASYNEQFF. In DNA, the CDR3 is TGTGCCAGCAGTTTAATTTCACTAGCTTCCTACAATGAGCAGTTCTTC. Together with reference TRBV28 and TRBJ2-1, the CDR3 gives the full variable domain: DVKVTQSSRYLVKRTGEKVFLECVQDMDHENMFWYRQDPGLGLRLIYFSYDVKMKEKGDIPEGYSVSREKKERFSLILESASTNQTSMYLCASSLISLASYNEQFFGPGTRLTVL.

This clonotype was detected many times. As DNA, the CDR3 is TGTGCCAGTGTTACGGACAGAACAAGCAATCAGCCCCAGCATTTT. Protein product: CASVTDRTSNQPQHF. V gene TRBV6-1 combines with J gene TRBJ1-5; D perhaps matches TRBD1 (6 bases). The ends were cut back, 9 bases at V and 1 base at J, with 16 bases in the middle. Germline V gene lookup returns CDR1 MNHNS and CDR2 SASEGT. This CDR3 contains 15 residues.

The chain combines TRBV25-1 with TRBJ2-1, with D possibly TRBD1 on 6 matching bases. V gave up 1 base and J gave up 10 bases, with 14 bases separating them. This CDR3 contains 14 residues. The germline V gene has CDR1 MGHDK and CDR2 SYGVNS. This chain's CDR3 is CASSEWDTSWEQFF. The DNA of the CDR3 is TGTGCCAGCAGTGAATGGGACACCAGTTGGGAGCAGTTCTTC. The variable domain in full, with the rest retrieved from reference TRBV25-1 and TRBJ2-1, is EADIYQTPRYLVIGTGKKITLECSQTMGHDKMYWYQQDPGMELHLIHYSYGVNSTEKGDLSSESTVSRIRTEHFPLTLESARPSHTSQYLCASSEWDTSWEQFFGPGTRLTVL.

This clonotype has a single count. The chain links TRBV10-3 to TRBJ2-3; TRBD2 agrees at 10 bases. The CDR3 loop spans 14 amino acids. V lost 10 bases, J lost 4 bases, and 8 bases stayed unmatched. The germline gives CDR1 ENHRY, CDR2 SYGVKD. The CDR3 nucleotides read TGTGCCACCCAACGGAGCGGGGGGGCAGATACGCAGTATTTT. Translation: CATQRSGGADTQYF.

The sample holds many counts of this clonotype. The chain recombines TRBV6-5 with TRBJ1-4, with D hard to call. The V end was cut by 6 bases, the J end by 11 bases, with 13 bases between. CDR1 is MNHEY and CDR2 is SVGAGI in the germline V gene. The CDR3 is 12 residues long. CDR3 nucleotides: TGTGCCAGCAGAAGATCCGACGGTAAACTGTTTTTT. Residues: CASRRSDGKLFF.

This rearrangement joins TRBV10-3 to TRBJ2-2, with TRBD1 identical over 10 bases. Germline lookup yields CDR1 ENHRY and CDR2 SYGVKD. The ends lost 10 bases at V and 3 bases at J; junction bases unmatched: 5. The CDR3 length is 14 residues. CDR3 loop: CASKGQGHTGELFF. The CDR3 DNA sequence: TGTGCCAGCAAGGGACAGGGGCACACCGGGGAGCTGTTTTTT.

Ten or more counts support this clonotype. The chain is built from TRBV5-8 and TRBJ2-7; the match to TRBD1 covers 9 bases. Looked up from germline, CDR1 is SGHTS and CDR2 is YDEGEE. The junction had 6 bases not matched to a gene; V was cut back by 4 bases and J by 1 base. This CDR3 has 15 residues. CDR3 DNA: TGTGCCAGCAGCCCCTACAGGGGGCTATCCTACGAGCAGTACTTC. Protein: CASSPYRGLSYEQYF.

Concerning this clonotype itself: A read error may account for a junction end that differs from germline. The rearrangement uses TRBV7-9 and TRBJ1-2, with D perhaps matching TRBD1 (5 bases). The CDR3 runs to 12 residues. Per the germline V gene, CDR1 is SEHNR and CDR2 is FQNEAQ (reference sequence). The CDR3 DNA sequence: TGTGCCAGCATACAGGCAAACTATGGCCACACCTTC. It specifies CASIQANYGHTF.

This clonotype was picked up many times. The junction departs from germline at one end; a sequencing error may be responsible. The chain links TRBV3-1 to TRBJ1-2, with TRBD1 matching over 8 bases. Germline assignment: CDR1 LGHDT and CDR2 YNNKEL (reference sequence). The CDR3 loop spans 11 amino acids. The chain's CDR3 is CASSQEQGEDF. CDR3 DNA sequence: TGTGCCAGCAGCCAGGAACAGGGGGAGGACTTC.

The chain is built from TRBV29-1 and TRBJ2-5; tentatively, D is TRBD1 or TRBD2 (6 bases each). Germline assignment: CDR1 SQVTM and CDR2 ANQGSEA. The CDR3 length is 14 residues. V lost 4 bases and J 5 bases, leaving 17 bases between the germline ends. The CDR3 DNA reads as TGCAGCGTTGCCAGAATTGGGGGGCGGGAGACCCAGTACTTC. Its translation is CSVARIGGRETQYF.